This entry features one T cell receptor beta chain sequence. No cognate antigen has been identified for it. Per-base quality was not reported, and no clone a single base away is much larger than it. Additional DNA sequences in this sample encode the identical CDR3. This sample stems from a study of shared clonotypes between healthy human individuals (dated by TCRdb to the early 2020s). With regard to the full study: Three men and a couple of women, aged 18 to 49 years, made up the cohort. Per donor, three plates each were used for CD4 naive and CD4 memory, two for CD8 naive, and one for CD8 memory. To estimate repertoire size and how much clonotype sharing occurs between individuals, the study deeply sequenced the blood TCR repertoires of several healthy adults. To increase sequencing depth and limit assay-specific biases, different laboratories used diverse techniques to prepare libraries and sequence TCR repertoires. Per donor, leukapheresis produced somewhere between about 0.94 and 10 billion PBMCs. Points the paper makes about the study in general: Because the study included only a small number of donors, the genetic and exposure-history diversity represented was limited. Pairwise subsampling indicated that sequencing depth was expected to affect the degree of clonotype sharing among donors. Sampling was restricted to blood, and TCR repertoires in tissues likely differ from the TCR repertoires found in blood. Incomplete sequencing was indicated by rarefaction of sorted-subset datasets, despite the large sequencing depth. Larger estimated clonotype richness was generally found for naive subsets than for memory subsets. Compared with non-shared clonotypes, the clonotypes found in all four sorted-subset donors had higher generation probabilities. Across four donors, approximately 4.6% of naive CD4, roughly 3.8% of naive CD8, 2.3% of memory CD4, and roughly 0.4% of memory CD8 clonotypes were shared.

TCR CDR3 regions were amplified from genomic DNA by multiplex PCR using the deep immunoSEQ assay. For each cell subset, the extracted genomic DNA was distributed evenly across all wells of several immunoSEQ 96-well plates, and each plate served as one replicate. For sorted subsets, each replicate PCR was loaded with 150 to 250 ng genomic DNA, equivalent to 30,000 or so T cell genomes. Purified libraries were measured with a Qubit 3.0 fluorometer, size-checked on a Bioanalyzer 2100, and measured again with the KAPA Library Quantification kit. Every immunoSEQ 96-well plate was sequenced on a separate single-read 150-cycle Illumina NextSeq 550 flow cell. Processing in the source paper ran as follows. Because the immunoSEQ output included only junctional sequences and no quality scores, the filtering could not be the same as the filtering used for full-length reads. To assign V/J genes and CDR3, sequences were annotated using PyIR, a Python wrapper for IgBLAST v1.9, with IMGT germline references. Reads with weak V/J assignments (E-value above 1e-6), missing CDR3, stop codons, out-of-frame junctions, or ambiguous translated residues were removed. A V3J clonotype was defined by an identical inferred V gene, J gene, and CDR3 amino acid sequence. Percentage overlap between repertoires was calculated by dividing the number of shared unique clonotypes by the size of the smaller repertoire. Three approaches were used to assess repertoire richness: RTK rarefaction, the Chao1 estimator, and Recon v2.1 estimates of unobserved clonotypes. OLGA was used to compute generation probabilities for all TCRbeta clonotypes that the gDNA method yielded from a few donors. TCRdb retrieved this table from immuneACCESS and kept in-frame rearrangements only. Not all clones are present; in checked studies, unresolved V genes account for under half, and no reason is known for the remainder. The D gene and trimming were derived from the DNA, and the V and J assignments and clone size from that table. The sample table lists about 2.3 million clones, more than 80% of them with a count of one. In total, the top ten clones hold 0.35% to 0.5% of the sample.

Healthy HIV-negative adults with no recently reported acute infections or vaccinations were included as donors. All donors were Caucasian adults living in Nashville, Tennessee, USA. CD4+ T cells were enriched through magnetic negative selection, after which naive cells were positively selected on CD45RA and the remaining negative fraction served as the memory subset. Blood was obtained by leukapheresis, after which PBMCs were separated by Ficoll-Histopaque density gradient centrifugation and cryopreserved in liquid nitrogen vapor phase. Purity and quantity of every magnetically sorted T cell population were checked by analytical flow cytometry. Genomic DNA was isolated from each sorted fraction and quantified by UV absorbance on a Nanodrop 2000c. Looking up the germline V gene yields CDR1 SQVTM and CDR2 ANQGSEA. Ends trimmed: V by 7 bases, J by 3 bases; bases unmatched to a gene: 2. There are 12 amino acids in the CDR3, from cysteine to phenylalanine inclusive. The DNA shown is the 36-base CDR3, in frame from base 1.

Recombination linked TRBV29-1 to TRBJ2-5, with 10 junctional bases fitting TRBD1. The sequence derives from a man younger than 35 in good health. Some clones in this sample may be carry-over from other donors' samples. The sequenced material came from naive CD4+ T cells from PBMCs. The cell subset or site label here, explained by the study, means: CD45RA+ positively selected. The CDR3 in this case is CSAGTGEETQYF. Read as DNA, the sequence is TGCAGCGCAGGGACAGGGGAAGAGACCCAGTACTTC.